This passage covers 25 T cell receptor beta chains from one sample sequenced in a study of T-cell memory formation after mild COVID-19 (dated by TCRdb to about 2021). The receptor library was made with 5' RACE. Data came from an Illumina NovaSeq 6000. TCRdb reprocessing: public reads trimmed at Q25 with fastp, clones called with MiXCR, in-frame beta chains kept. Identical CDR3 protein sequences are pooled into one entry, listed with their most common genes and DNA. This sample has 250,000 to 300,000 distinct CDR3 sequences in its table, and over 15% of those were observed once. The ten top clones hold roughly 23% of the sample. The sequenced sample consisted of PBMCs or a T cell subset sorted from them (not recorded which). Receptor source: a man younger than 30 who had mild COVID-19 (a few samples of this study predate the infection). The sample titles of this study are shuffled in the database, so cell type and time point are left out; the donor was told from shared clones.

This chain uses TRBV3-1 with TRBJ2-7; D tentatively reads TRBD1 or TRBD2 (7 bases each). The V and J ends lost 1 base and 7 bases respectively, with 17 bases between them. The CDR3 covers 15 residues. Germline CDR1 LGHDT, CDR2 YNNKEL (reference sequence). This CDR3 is CASSQAPGGAEEQYV. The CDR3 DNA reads TGTGCCAGCAGCCAAGCCCCAGGGGGGGCGGAGGAGCAGTACGTC.

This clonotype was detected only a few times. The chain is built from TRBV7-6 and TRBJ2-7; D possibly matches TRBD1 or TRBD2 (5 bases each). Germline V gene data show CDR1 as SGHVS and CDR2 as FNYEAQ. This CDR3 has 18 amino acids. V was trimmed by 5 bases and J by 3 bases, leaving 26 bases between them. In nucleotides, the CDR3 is TGTGCCAGCAGCATACTACCCGGGGCCCCCAGGCAAGTCTACGAGCAGTACTTC. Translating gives CASSILPGAPRQVYEQYF.

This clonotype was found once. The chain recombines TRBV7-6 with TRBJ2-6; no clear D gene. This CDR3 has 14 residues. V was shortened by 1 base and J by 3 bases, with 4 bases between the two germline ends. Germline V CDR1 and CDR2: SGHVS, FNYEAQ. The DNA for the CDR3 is TGTGCCAGCAGCTTAGACTATGGGGCCAACGTCCTGACTTTC. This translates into CASSLDYGANVLTF.

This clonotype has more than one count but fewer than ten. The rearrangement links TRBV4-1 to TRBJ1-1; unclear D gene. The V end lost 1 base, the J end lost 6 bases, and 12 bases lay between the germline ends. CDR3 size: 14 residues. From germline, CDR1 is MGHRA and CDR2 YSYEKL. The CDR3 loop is CASSQVSSGPEAFF. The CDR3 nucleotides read TGCGCCAGCAGCCAAGTATCCTCAGGCCCTGAAGCTTTCTTT.

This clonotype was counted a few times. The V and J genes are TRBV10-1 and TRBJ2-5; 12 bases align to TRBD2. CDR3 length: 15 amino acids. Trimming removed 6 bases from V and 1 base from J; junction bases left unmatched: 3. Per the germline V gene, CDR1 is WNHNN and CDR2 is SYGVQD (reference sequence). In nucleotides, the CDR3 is TGCGCCAGCAGCCGACTAGCGGGGGCCCAAGAGACCCAGTACTTC. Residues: CASSRLAGAQETQYF.

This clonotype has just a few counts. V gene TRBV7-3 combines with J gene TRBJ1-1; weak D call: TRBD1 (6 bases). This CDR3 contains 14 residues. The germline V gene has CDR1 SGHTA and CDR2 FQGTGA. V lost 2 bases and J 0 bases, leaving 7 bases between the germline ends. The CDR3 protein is CASSLSGVNTEAFF. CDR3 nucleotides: TGTGCCAGCAGCTTATCAGGGGTGAACACTGAAGCTTTCTTT.

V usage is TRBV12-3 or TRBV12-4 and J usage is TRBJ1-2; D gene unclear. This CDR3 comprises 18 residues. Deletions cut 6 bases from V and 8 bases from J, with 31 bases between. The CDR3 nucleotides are TGTGCCAGCAGATCAACAGATTCCGGGCTTAGCTTCATTAAGGGCTACACCTTC. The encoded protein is CASRSTDSGLSFIKGYTF.

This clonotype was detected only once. The CDR3 sequence: CASSLGRVDEQFF. In DNA form, the CDR3 reads TGTGCCAGCAGCTTGGGCAGGGTGGATGAGCAGTTCTTC. V is TRBV11-2 and J is TRBJ2-1; TRBD1 is a possible D gene (5 bases). The germline gives CDR1 SGHAT, CDR2 FQNNGV. V dropped 3 bases and J dropped 8 bases, with 11 bases sitting between them. The CDR3 totals 13 residues.

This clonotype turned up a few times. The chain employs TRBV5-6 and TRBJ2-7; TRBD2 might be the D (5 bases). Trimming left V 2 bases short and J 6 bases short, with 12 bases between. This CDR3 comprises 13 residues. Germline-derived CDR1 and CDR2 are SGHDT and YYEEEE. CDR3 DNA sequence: TGTGCCAGCAGCTTCGGCGGAGGCCTCGAGCAGTACGTC. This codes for CASSFGGGLEQYV.

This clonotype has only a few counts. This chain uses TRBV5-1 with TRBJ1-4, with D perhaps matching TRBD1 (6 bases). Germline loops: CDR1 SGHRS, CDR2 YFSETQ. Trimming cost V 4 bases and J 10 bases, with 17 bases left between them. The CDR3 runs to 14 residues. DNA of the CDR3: TGCGCCAGCAGCGACCTACCAGGGGACGGAAAACTGTTTTTT. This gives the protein CASSDLPGDGKLFF. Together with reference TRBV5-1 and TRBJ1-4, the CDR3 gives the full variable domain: KAGVTQTPRYLIKTRGQQVTLSCSPISGHRSVSWYQQTPGQGLQFLFEYFSETQRNKGNFPGRFSGRQFSNSRSEMNVSTLELGDSALYLCASSDLPGDGKLFFGSGTQLSVL.

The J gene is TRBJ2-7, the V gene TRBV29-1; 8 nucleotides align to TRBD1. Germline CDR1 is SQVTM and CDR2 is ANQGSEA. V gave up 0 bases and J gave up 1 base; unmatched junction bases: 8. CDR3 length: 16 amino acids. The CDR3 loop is CSVEDRGTGSSYEQYF. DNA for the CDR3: TGCAGCGTTGAAGATCGAGGGACAGGCTCATCCTACGAGCAGTACTTC.

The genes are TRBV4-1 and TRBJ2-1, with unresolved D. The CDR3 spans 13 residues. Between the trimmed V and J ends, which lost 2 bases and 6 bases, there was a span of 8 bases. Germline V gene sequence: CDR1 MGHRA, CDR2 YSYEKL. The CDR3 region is CASSQPATNEQFF. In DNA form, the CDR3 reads TGCGCCAGCAGCCAACCCGCGACCAATGAGCAGTTCTTC.

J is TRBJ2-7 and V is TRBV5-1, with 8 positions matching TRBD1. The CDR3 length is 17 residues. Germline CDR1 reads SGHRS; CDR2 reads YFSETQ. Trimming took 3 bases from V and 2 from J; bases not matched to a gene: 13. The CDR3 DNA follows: TGCGCCAGCAGCTCTGGAACAGGGGGACAGGCACCCTACGAGCAGTACTTC. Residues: CASSSGTGGQAPYEQYF.

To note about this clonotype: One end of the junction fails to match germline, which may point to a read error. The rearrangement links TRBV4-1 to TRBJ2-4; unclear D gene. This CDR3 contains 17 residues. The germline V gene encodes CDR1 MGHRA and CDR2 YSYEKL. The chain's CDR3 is CASRQDPTLVPKNIQYF. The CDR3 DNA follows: TGCGCCAGCAGGCAAGACCCTACATTGGTACCCAAAAACATTCAGTACTTC.

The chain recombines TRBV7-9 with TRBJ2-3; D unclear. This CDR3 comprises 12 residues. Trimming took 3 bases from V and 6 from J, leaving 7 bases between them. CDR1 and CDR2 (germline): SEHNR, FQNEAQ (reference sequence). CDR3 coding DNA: TGTGCCAGCAGCTTCGTCGGGGATACGCAGTATTTT. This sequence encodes CASSFVGDTQYF.

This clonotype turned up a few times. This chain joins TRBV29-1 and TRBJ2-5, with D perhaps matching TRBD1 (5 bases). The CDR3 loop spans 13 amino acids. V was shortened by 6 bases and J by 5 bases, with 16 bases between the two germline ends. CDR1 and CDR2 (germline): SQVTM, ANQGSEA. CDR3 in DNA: TGCAGCGTGACCCCAGGGATTGGGGAGACCCAGTACTTC. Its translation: CSVTPGIGETQYF.

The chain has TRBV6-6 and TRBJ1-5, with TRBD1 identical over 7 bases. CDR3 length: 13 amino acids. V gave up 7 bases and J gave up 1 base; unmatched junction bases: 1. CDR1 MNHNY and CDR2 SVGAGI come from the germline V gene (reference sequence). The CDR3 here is CASTGQSNQPQHF. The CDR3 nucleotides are TGTGCCAGCACGGGACAGAGCAATCAGCCCCAGCATTTT.

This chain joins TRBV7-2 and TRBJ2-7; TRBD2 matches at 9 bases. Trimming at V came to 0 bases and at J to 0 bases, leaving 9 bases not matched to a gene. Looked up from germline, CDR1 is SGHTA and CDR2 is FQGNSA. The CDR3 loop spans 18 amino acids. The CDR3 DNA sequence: TGTGCCAGCAGCTTAGCGGGTAGCGGGAGAAAGAGCTCCTACGAGCAGTACTTC. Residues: CASSLAGSGRKSSYEQYF.

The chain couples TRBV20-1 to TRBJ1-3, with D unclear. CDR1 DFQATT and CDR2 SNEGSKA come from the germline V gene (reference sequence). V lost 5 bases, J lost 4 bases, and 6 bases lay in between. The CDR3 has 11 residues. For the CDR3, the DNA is TGCAGTGCTTTCGTGGGAAACACCATATATTTT. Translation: CSAFVGNTIYF.

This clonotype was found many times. This chain's CDR3 is CASSLRSGSMNTEAFF. The CDR3 DNA reads as TGTGCCAGCAGTTTAAGGTCGGGGAGCATGAACACTGAAGCTTTCTTT. The chain uses TRBV12-3 or TRBV12-4 and TRBJ1-1; D uncertain. The CDR3 has 16 residues. V was clipped by 2 bases and J by 0 bases, with 13 bases between them.

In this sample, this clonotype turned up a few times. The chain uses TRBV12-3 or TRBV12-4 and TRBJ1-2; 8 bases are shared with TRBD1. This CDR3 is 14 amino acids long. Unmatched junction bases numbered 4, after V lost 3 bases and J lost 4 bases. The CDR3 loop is CASSFIDRGYGYTF. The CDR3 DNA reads TGTGCCAGCAGTTTTATCGACAGGGGCTATGGCTACACCTTC.

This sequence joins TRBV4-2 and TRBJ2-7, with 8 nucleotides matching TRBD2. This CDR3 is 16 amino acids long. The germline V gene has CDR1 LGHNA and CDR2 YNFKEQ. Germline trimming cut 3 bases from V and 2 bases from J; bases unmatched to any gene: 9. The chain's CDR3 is CASSQGSGLGTYEQYF. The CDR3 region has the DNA TGTGCCAGCAGCCAGGGCTCGGGACTAGGGACCTACGAGCAGTACTTC.

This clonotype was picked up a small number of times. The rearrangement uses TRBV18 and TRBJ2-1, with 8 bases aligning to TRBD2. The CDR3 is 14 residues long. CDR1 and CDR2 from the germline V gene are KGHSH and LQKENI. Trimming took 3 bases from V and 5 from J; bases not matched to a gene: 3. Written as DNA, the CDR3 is TGTGCCAGCTCACCCCGCGGGGGGAACAATGAGCAGTTCTTC. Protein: CASSPRGGNNEQFF.

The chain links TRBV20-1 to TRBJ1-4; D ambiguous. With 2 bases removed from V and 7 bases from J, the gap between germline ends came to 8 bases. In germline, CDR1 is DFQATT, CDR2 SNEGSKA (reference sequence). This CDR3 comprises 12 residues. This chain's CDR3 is CSARLPSEKLFF. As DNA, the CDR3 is TGCAGTGCTAGACTCCCTAGTGAAAAACTGTTTTTT.

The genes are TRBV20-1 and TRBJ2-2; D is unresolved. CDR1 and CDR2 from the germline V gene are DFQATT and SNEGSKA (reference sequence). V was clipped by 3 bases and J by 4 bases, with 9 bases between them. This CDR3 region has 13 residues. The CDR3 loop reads CSASPTGTGELFF. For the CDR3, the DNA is TGCAGTGCTAGTCCCACGGGCACCGGGGAGCTGTTTTTT.